This TCR beta chain was captured in a study of T cell responses to AZD1222 COVID-19 vaccine. Background on the study: Pooling of second doses given at about 4 or about 12 weeks was done.

Study results and caveats: Spike-specific TCRs gained breadth and depth after people received two AZD1222 doses. Only a handful of people who got AZD1222 tested seropositive at baseline.

Profiling relied on immunoSEQ multiplex PCR, and the TCRdb table lists in-frame clones only, not all of them. The sample yields a few hundred thousand clones, approximately 93% seen once. Note on this clone: Its cognate antigen is unknown.

Material: peripheral blood, obtained on day 0 of AZD1222 vaccination. The TCR originated in an adult in good health.

CDR3 sequence: CASTRTGHTEAFF. In DNA, the CDR3 is TGTGCCAGCACGAGGACAGGGCACACTGAAGCTTTCTTT. The rearrangement links TRBV28 to TRBJ1-1, with 8 bases matching TRBD1. The CDR3 runs to 13 residues. V was pared by 7 bases and J by 3 bases, with 4 bases of the junction left unmatched. Germline V gene data show CDR1 as MDHEN and CDR2 as SYDVKM.